These 8 T cell receptor beta chains were sequenced from one sample in a study of blood T cell repertoires in COVID-19. Some clones are missing from TCRdb's copy, which holds only in-frame ones; the method was immunoSEQ multiplex PCR. The repertoire holds approximately 300,000 clones, with 87% as singletons. Sequencing input: peripheral blood. Receptors were obtained from a woman aged 45-65 years who had recovered from COVID-19.

The V and J genes are TRBV12-3 or TRBV12-4 and TRBJ1-4, with D unresolved. Trimming shortened V by 7 bases and J by 5 bases, and 8 bases separated the two germline ends. CDR3 length equals 12 residues. CDR3 amino acids: CASMFLNEKLFF. The CDR3 nucleotides are TGTGCCAGCATGTTTTTAAATGAAAAACTGTTTTTT.

The chain recombines TRBV7-9 with TRBJ1-2; 9 nucleotides agree with TRBD1. The CDR3 is 12 amino acids. The germline gives CDR1 SEHNR, CDR2 FQNEAQ (reference sequence). V lost 9 bases to trimming and J lost 7 bases; unmatched junction nucleotides: 6. The DNA of the CDR3 is TGTGCCAGTACGGGACAGGGCCCTGGCTACACCTTC. It translates to CASTGQGPGYTF.

The chain carries TRBV24-1 and TRBJ1-5; the match to TRBD1 covers 9 bases. Germline CDR1 KGHDR, CDR2 SFDVKD. This CDR3 region has 16 residues. The V and J ends lost 6 bases and 2 bases, in that order; junction bases with no gene match: 7. In DNA form, the CDR3 reads TGTGCCACCAGTAGGGACAGGGAGACGCGCAATCAGCCCCAGCATTTT. It translates to CATSRDRETRNQPQHF.

V is TRBV20-1 and J is TRBJ2-7; TRBD2 matches 9 bases. Germline V CDR1 and CDR2: DFQATT, SNEGSKA (reference sequence). Trimming cost V 3 bases and J 5 bases; bases outside gene matches: 8. The CDR3 is 14 amino acids. The CDR3 sequence is CSASGGGRAHEQYF. The CDR3 nucleotides are TGCAGTGCTAGTGGTGGCGGGAGGGCACACGAGCAGTACTTC.

This clone was observed many times. The chain is built from TRBV27 and TRBJ2-5, with 10 bases lining up with TRBD1. The ends lost 6 bases at V and 5 bases at J; junction bases unmatched: 9. CDR3 length: 15 residues. CDR1 and CDR2 from the germline V gene are MNHEY and SMNVEV (reference sequence). The CDR3 spells CASSARQGAWETQYF. CDR3 DNA sequence: TGTGCCAGCAGCGCGAGACAGGGGGCGTGGGAGACCCAGTACTTC.

The chain carries TRBV5-1 and TRBJ1-2; tentative D call: TRBD1 (6 bases). The V end lost 3 bases, the J end lost 5 bases, and 17 bases lay between the germline ends. CDR1 is SGHRS and CDR2 is YFSETQ in the germline V gene. The CDR3 is 15 amino acids. As DNA, the CDR3 is TGCGCCAGCAGCTCCAGCGGGGGGGGCCCATATGGCTACACCTTC. Protein: CASSSSGGGPYGYTF.

The V gene is TRBV19, the J gene TRBJ2-3; D is ambiguous. CDR1 and CDR2 from the germline V gene are LNHDA and SQIVND (reference sequence). V lost 1 base and J 0 bases, leaving 8 bases between the germline ends. The CDR3 covers 15 residues. CDR3 residues: CASSIGEPSTDTQYF. In DNA form, the CDR3 reads TGTGCCAGTAGTATAGGCGAGCCGAGCACAGATACGCAGTATTTT.

This chain connects TRBV20-1 to TRBJ2-7, with D possibly being TRBD1 (6 bases). This CDR3 contains 13 residues. The V gene lost 3 bases and the J gene lost 1 base, with 10 bases spanning the gap. Looked up from germline, CDR1 is DFQATT and CDR2 is SNEGSKA (reference sequence). CDR3 DNA sequence: TGCAGTGCTAGTAGGGGGTTTTCCTACGAGCAGTACTTC. Translated, it gives CSASRGFSYEQYF.